The T cell receptor (beta chain) under discussion was sequenced for a study of T cell repertoires in cytomegalovirus infection. Overall study: Indicated by public TCR beta signatures were CMV infection and matching HLA type. Study results and caveats: Across the ex vivo response, the dominant clonotypes were HLA-C-restricted CMV-specific TCR beta clonotypes.

This clonotype was counted between two and nine times. The target antigen is unknown. TCRdb analysed the reads with MiXCR anew, one entry per CDR3 protein. The sample shows around 49,000 distinct CDR3 sequences, more than 15% of them seen only once. The sequencing used CD8+ T cells from cultured PBMCs, collected from culture after CMV antigen stimulation. This clonotype was obtained from a human donor in good health (CMV status not recorded). Some clones in this sample may be carry-over from other donors' samples.

This chain's CDR3 is CASSLGGTRGTYEQYF. CDR3 sequence (DNA): TGTGCCAGCAGCTTAGGCGGGACTAGAGGCACCTACGAGCAGTACTTC. The rearrangement uses TRBV7-8 and TRBJ2-7; 8 bases fit TRBD2. Germline V gene lookup returns CDR1 SGHVS and CDR2 FQNEAQ. The CDR3 is 16 amino acids. The junction had 7 bases not matched to a gene; V was cut back by 1 base and J by 2 bases.